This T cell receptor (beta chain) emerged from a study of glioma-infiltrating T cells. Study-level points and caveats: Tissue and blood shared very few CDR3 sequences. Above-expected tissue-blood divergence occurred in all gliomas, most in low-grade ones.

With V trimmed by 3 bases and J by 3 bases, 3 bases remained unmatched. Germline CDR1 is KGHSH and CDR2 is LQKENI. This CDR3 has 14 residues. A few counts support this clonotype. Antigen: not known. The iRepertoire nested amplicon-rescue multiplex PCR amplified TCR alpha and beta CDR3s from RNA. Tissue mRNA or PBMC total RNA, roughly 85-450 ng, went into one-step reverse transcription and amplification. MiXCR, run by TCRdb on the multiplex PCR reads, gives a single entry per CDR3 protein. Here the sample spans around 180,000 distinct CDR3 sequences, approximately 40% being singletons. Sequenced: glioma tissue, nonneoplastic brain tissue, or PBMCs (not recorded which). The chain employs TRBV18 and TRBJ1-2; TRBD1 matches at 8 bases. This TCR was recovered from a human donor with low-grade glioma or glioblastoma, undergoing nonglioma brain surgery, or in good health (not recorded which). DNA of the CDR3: TGTGCCAGCTCACCCAGGGGGCTGGACTATGGCTACACCTTC. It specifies CASSPRGLDYGYTF.